Listed below are T cell receptor beta chains from one sample, sequenced in a study of T cells in Graves' hyperthyroidism and ophthalmopathy. TCRdb reanalysed the multiplex PCR reads using MiXCR and keeps one entry per CDR3 protein. The sample has more than 500,000 distinct CDR3 sequences, around 15% seen once. Sequencing was carried out using blood. The receptors come from a woman aged 40 to 50 with Graves' ophthalmopathy. Both conserved end residues are part of each CDR3. A D gene is named only where the DNA matches it firmly. The size field is filled for only some rows; it gives once, few, many or a size class.

>-|-|TRBJ2-4|TRBV28
CASRTGQLAKNIQYF
TGTGCCAGCAGGACAGGACAGCTAGCCAAAAACATTCAGTACTTC
>-|many|TRBJ2-5|TRBV9
CASSPSIEGETQYF
TGTGCCAGCAGCCCCTCTATAGAGGGGGAGACCCAGTACTTC
>-|many|TRBJ2-1|TRBV15
CATSRDLANEQFF
TGTGCCACCAGCAGAGATCTTGCAAATGAGCAGTTCTTC
>TRBD2|-|TRBJ2-2|TRBV11-2
CASSYSGSGGELFF
TGTGCCAGCAGCTATAGCGGGAGCGGTGGGGAGCTATTTTTT
>-|many|TRBJ1-2|TRBV6-2/TRBV6-3
CASRTVDGGYTF
TGTGCCAGCAGGACAGTGGATGGTGGCTACACCTTC
>-|-|TRBJ1-5|TRBV27
CASSLSNSNQPQHF
TGTGCCAGCAGTTTATCCAATAGCAATCAGCCCCAGCATTTT
>TRBD1|many|TRBJ2-2|TRBV6-1
CASSQNMGQFTGELFF
TGTGCCAGCAGCCAAAATATGGGACAGTTCACCGGGGAGCTGTTTTTT
>-|many|TRBJ2-7|TRBV6-5
CASSYAPRYSSYEQYF
TGTGCCAGCAGTTACGCGCCCCGGTACAGCTCCTACGAGCAGTACTTC
>-|many|TRBJ1-2|TRBV6-1
CASSATGYYGYTF
TGTGCCAGCAGTGCGACAGGATACTATGGCTACACCTTC
>-|few|TRBJ1-2|TRBV12-3/TRBV12-4
CASSLRGTLNYGYTF
TGTGCCAGCAGTTTAAGAGGGACACTTAACTATGGCTACACCTTC
>TRBD1|many|TRBJ2-7|TRBV11-2
CASSLIGGFEAYEQYF
TGTGCCAGCAGCTTAATAGGGGGCTTTGAAGCCTACGAGCAGTACTTC
>-|many|TRBJ2-7|TRBV28
CASIGAGHREEQYF
TGTGCCAGCATAGGAGCGGGCCACCGGGAGGAGCAGTACTTC
>-|many|TRBJ2-7|TRBV7-9
CASSHPVGAKDEQYF
TGTGCCAGCAGCCACCCGGTCGGGGCTAAGGACGAGCAGTACTTC
>TRBD1|many|TRBJ1-6|TRBV28
CASSLGQDNSPLHF
TGTGCCAGCAGTTTGGGACAGGATAATTCACCCCTCCACTTT
>-|many|TRBJ1-1|TRBV12-3/TRBV12-4
CASSLSDRRSEAFF
TGTGCCAGCAGTTTGTCCGACAGGCGTAGTGAAGCTTTCTTT
>-|many|TRBJ1-6|TRBV11-2
CASSLEYSPLHF
TGTGCCAGCAGCTTAGAATACTCACCCCTCCACTTT
>-|few|TRBJ2-3|TRBV5-5
CASDLGTDTQYF
TGTGCCAGCGACCTTGGCACAGATACGCAGTATTTT
>TRBD1|many|TRBJ2-7|TRBV6-5
CASRRDRVTYEQYF
TGTGCCAGCAGGCGGGACAGGGTTACCTACGAGCAGTACTTC
>-|many|TRBJ1-2|TRBV4-2
CASSQDRAANYGYTF
TGTGCCAGCAGCCAAGACAGGGCAGCTAACTATGGCTACACCTTC